Listed here are 17 T cell receptor beta chains from one sample, sequenced in a study of blood T cell repertoires in COVID-19. Libraries were prepared by immunoSEQ multiplex PCR; TCRdb keeps only in-frame clonotypes and omits some of them. The data hold about 120,000 clones, with about 83% observed a single time. The sequenced sample consisted of peripheral blood. The receptors derive from a woman aged 50 to 65 with acute or convalescent COVID-19.

CDR3 nucleotides: TGTGCCAGTAGTATAGCCGGCGGCCGCCCGTTGGATGAGCAGTTCTTC. Amino acids: CASSIAGGRPLDEQFF. This chain links TRBV19 with TRBJ2-1; no definite D call. The CDR3 is 16 residues long. The germline CDR1 and CDR2 sequences are LNHDA and SQIVND (reference sequence). The germline V and J ends were trimmed by 1 base and 8 bases, with 18 bases remaining between them.

The J gene is TRBJ2-1, the V gene TRBV21-1; TRBD2 is the table's D call and was not checked against the DNA. TRBV21-1 is labeled a pseudogene. This CDR3 is 16 amino acids long. In nucleotides, the CDR3 is TGTGCCAGCAGCAAAAGTACGGGGGGACCCTACAATGAGCAGTTCTTC. Protein product: CASSKSTGGPYNEQFF.

V is TRBV5-1 and J is TRBJ2-3; 10 positions match TRBD2. The CDR3 is 16 residues long. J gave up 4 bases and V 4 bases, and 9 bases lay outside the gene matches. Germline V CDR1 and CDR2: SGHRS, YFSETQ. CDR3 loop: CASSLLSGGEADTQYF. The CDR3 bases are TGCGCCAGCAGCCTCTTGAGCGGGGGGGAAGCAGATACGCAGTATTTT.

V usage is TRBV2 and J usage is TRBJ2-1, with 9 bases matching TRBD2. The CDR3 has 15 amino acids. Unmatched junction bases numbered 10, after V lost 7 bases and J lost 6 bases. Per germline, CDR1 SNHLY and CDR2 FYNNEI. CDR3 sequence reads: CASKQGLASGNEQFF. The CDR3, as DNA: TGTGCCAGCAAACAGGGACTAGCAAGTGGCAATGAGCAGTTCTTC.

This clone came up once. The chain couples TRBV5-4 to TRBJ1-2; the match to TRBD1 covers 9 bases. Looked up from germline, CDR1 is SGHNT and CDR2 is YYREEE (reference sequence). The ends lost 4 bases at V and 8 bases at J; junction bases unmatched: 3. The length of the CDR3 is 12 residues. Written as DNA, the CDR3 is TGTGCCAGCAGCGGGACAGGGATGGGCTACACCTTC. This translates into CASSGTGMGYTF.

This chain joins TRBV29-1 and TRBJ2-3; 8 nucleotides line up with TRBD1. The germline V gene has CDR1 SQVTM and CDR2 ANQGSEA. CDR3 length: 14 amino acids. The V segment lost 6 bases and the J segment 2 bases; nucleotides outside the gene matches: 7. The CDR3 sequence: CSVDLTGDTDTQYF. CDR3 nucleotides: TGCAGCGTCGACCTGACAGGGGACACAGATACGCAGTATTTT.

The rearrangement uses TRBV11-3 and TRBJ1-4, with no clear D. The CDR3 is 15 residues long. With 1 base removed from V and 5 bases from J, the gap between germline ends came to 11 bases. The germline V gene has CDR1 SGHNT and CDR2 YENEEA. DNA for the CDR3: TGTGCCAGCAGCTTAGGAGGGAACGGAAATGAAAAACTGTTTTTT. Its protein is CASSLGGNGNEKLFF.

The V call is TRBV3-1 (or the pseudogene TRBV3-2), the J call TRBJ2-2, with D maybe TRBD1 (5 bases). The CDR3 spans 16 residues. V was cut by 2 bases and J by 1 base, with 11 bases left in between. Germline-derived CDR1 and CDR2 are LGHDT and YNNKEL (reference sequence). Here the CDR3 reads CASSQKSTGNTGELFF. The CDR3 DNA sequence: TGTGCCAGCAGCCAAAAAAGCACAGGGAACACCGGGGAGCTGTTTTTT.

This clone has just one count. CDR3 loop: CASSFILLGLRNEQFF. The CDR3 nucleotides read TGTGCCAGCAGTTTTATTTTGCTGGGACTACGGAATGAGCAGTTCTTC. The V call is TRBV27, the J call TRBJ2-1; 7 bases agree with TRBD2. Germline V gives CDR1 MNHEY, CDR2 SMNVEV (reference sequence). The CDR3 totals 16 residues. The V segment lost 3 bases and the J segment 7 bases; nucleotides outside the gene matches: 12.

The chain carries TRBV7-2 and TRBJ2-5; no clear D gene. Trimming cost V 4 bases and J 5 bases, with 11 bases left between them. Germline CDR1 and CDR2: SGHTA and FQGNSA. This CDR3 is 13 amino acids long. The CDR3: CASSSPPRETQYF. Here the CDR3 DNA reads TGTGCCAGCAGCTCCCCCCCTAGGGAGACCCAGTACTTC.

The chain is built from TRBV7-8 and TRBJ1-2, with 8 nucleotides matching TRBD1. This CDR3 is built from 15 residues. With V trimmed by 6 bases and J by 4 bases, 10 bases remained unmatched. CDR1 and CDR2 (germline): SGHVS, FQNEAQ. The CDR3 DNA reads TGTGCCAGCAGACGACAGGGACAGGAGGCCTATGGCTACACCTTC. Its protein product is CASRRQGQEAYGYTF. The full variable domain, completed using reference TRBV7-8 and TRBJ1-2, is GAGVSQSPRYKVAKRGQDVALRCDPISGHVSLFWYQQALGQGPEFLTYFQNEAQLDKSGLPSDRFFAERPEGSVSTLKIQRTQQEDSAVYLCASRRQGQEAYGYTFGSGTRLTVV.

This chain joins TRBV6-5 and TRBJ2-5; 7 nucleotides line up with TRBD1. V gave up 6 bases and J gave up 4 bases; unmatched junction bases: 5. Germline V gene sequence: CDR1 MNHEY, CDR2 SVGAGI. This CDR3 comprises 13 residues. The CDR3 DNA reads as TGTGCCAGCAGGTCGACAGGGAGAGAGACCCAGTACTTC. Its translation: CASRSTGRETQYF.

The genes are TRBV19 and TRBJ2-7, with 9 bases matching TRBD1. CDR1 LNHDA and CDR2 SQIVND come from the germline V gene (reference sequence). The CDR3 contains 14 residues. The junction had 6 bases not matched to a gene; V was cut back by 5 bases and J by 4 bases. The CDR3 sequence: CASSSTGGFYEQYF. The CDR3 coding sequence is TGTGCCAGTAGTTCGACAGGGGGTTTTTACGAGCAGTACTTC.

V and J are TRBV11-2 and TRBJ2-5; 9 bases align to TRBD2. The junction had 6 bases not matched to a gene; V was cut back by 2 bases and J by 5 bases. CDR1 is SGHAT and CDR2 is FQNNGV in the germline V gene. The CDR3 length is 15 residues. Here the CDR3 reads CASSLRAGGWETQYF. The CDR3 region has the DNA TGTGCCAGCAGCTTACGGGCGGGGGGGTGGGAGACCCAGTACTTC.

V usage is TRBV15 and J usage is TRBJ2-1; TRBD2 agrees at 8 bases. The CDR3 runs 15 residues. Trimming removed 4 bases from V and 7 bases from J; junction bases left unmatched: 9. Germline V gene lookup returns CDR1 LNHNV and CDR2 YYDKDF (reference sequence). CDR3 region: CATSKDRIAGNEQFF. In nucleotides, the CDR3 is TGTGCCACCAGCAAAGACCGAATAGCGGGAAATGAGCAGTTCTTC.

This clone was picked up one time. V usage is TRBV5-1 and J usage is TRBJ2-2; 8 bases agree with TRBD1. J gave up 6 bases and V 4 bases, and 5 bases lay outside the gene matches. The CDR3 extends over 14 amino acids. Per the germline V gene, CDR1 is SGHRS and CDR2 is YFSETQ. The CDR3 reads CASSGTGGPGELFF. CDR3 DNA sequence: TGCGCCAGCAGCGGTACAGGGGGACCCGGGGAGCTGTTTTTT.

V gene TRBV27 combines with J gene TRBJ1-1; tentative D call: TRBD1 (5 bases). This CDR3 has 13 amino acids. Germline CDR1 is MNHEY and CDR2 is SMNVEV (reference sequence). With 7 bases removed from V and 2 bases from J, the gap between germline ends came to 11 bases. CDR3: CASTGRGNTEAFF. CDR3 in DNA: TGTGCCAGCACCGGGAGGGGCAACACTGAAGCTTTCTTT.